The 9 T cell receptor beta chains below were found in one sample sequenced in a study of T cells in localized non-small cell lung cancer. TCRdb's table, derived via immunoSEQ multiplex PCR, lists solely in-frame clones and lacks some. This table holds tens of thousands of clones, 75% to 85% found once. Source: PBMCs, taken before any cancer treatment. Receptors were obtained from a woman between 35 and 75 years old with stage II squamous cell lung carcinoma.

The chain uses TRBV28 and TRBJ2-7; 7 bases match TRBD2. In germline, CDR1 is MDHEN, CDR2 SYDVKM. The CDR3 is 17 amino acids. V shed 8 bases and J 0 bases; nucleotides not matched to a gene: 16. The CDR3 here is CASSLAGASGLSYEQYF. The CDR3 DNA is TGTGCCAGCTCCTTGGCCGGGGCTAGCGGTCTCTCCTACGAGCAGTACTTC.

This chain connects TRBV6-1 to TRBJ2-5; 9 nucleotides agree with TRBD1. The V gene's germline CDR1 is MNHNS and CDR2 SASEGT. The V and J ends lost 4 bases and 5 bases, in that order; junction bases with no gene match: 11. The CDR3 has 16 amino acids. The CDR3 DNA sequence: TGTGCCAGCAGTGCCATGACAGGGGGAGGAATGGAGACCCAGTACTTC. Translating it yields CASSAMTGGGMETQYF.

The J gene is TRBJ2-3, the V gene TRBV5-5; D is unclear. V lost 4 bases and J lost 0, with 18 bases in between. From germline, CDR1 is SGHKS and CDR2 YYEKEE (reference sequence). This CDR3 is built from 17 residues. The CDR3 DNA is TGTGCCAGCAGCCCGGGCCCCCAAGGCGGCAGCACAGATACGCAGTATTTT. The encoded protein is CASSPGPQGGSTDTQYF.

The chain combines TRBV28 with TRBJ2-2, with D perhaps TRBD1 (5 bases). V lost 10 bases to trimming and J lost 1 base, with 10 bases between them. Germline lookup yields CDR1 MDHEN and CDR2 SYDVKM. The CDR3 runs to 13 residues. In DNA form, the CDR3 reads TGTGCCATTTCGACAGAGAACACCGGGGAGCTGTTTTTT. Translated, it gives CAISTENTGELFF.

In DNA, the CDR3 is TGTGCCAGCAGCTACCCCGTGGACAGGGCAGATACGCAGTATTTT. Protein: CASSYPVDRADTQYF. V and J are TRBV7-9 and TRBJ2-3; 8 positions match TRBD1. CDR1 and CDR2 (germline): SEHNR, FQNEAQ (reference sequence). The V and J ends lost 4 bases and 4 bases, in that order; junction bases with no gene match: 7. The CDR3 contains 15 residues. The variable domain in full, with the rest retrieved from reference TRBV7-9 and TRBJ2-3, is DTGVSQNPRHKITKRGQNVTFRCDPISEHNRLYWYRQTLGQGPEFLTYFQNEAQLEKSRLLSDRFSAERPKGSFSTLEIQRTEQGDSAMYLCASSYPVDRADTQYFGPGTRLTVL.

This clone appeared a single time. The V and J genes are TRBV6-5 and TRBJ2-2; D may be TRBD2 (5 bases). Germline assignment: CDR1 MNHEY and CDR2 SVGAGI. Trimming shortened V by 2 bases and J by 4 bases, and 11 bases separated the two germline ends. This CDR3 region has 15 residues. The CDR3 sequence is CASSYLGLFTGELFF. The CDR3 DNA reads TGTGCCAGCAGTTACCTCGGACTGTTCACCGGGGAGCTGTTTTTT.

The genes are TRBV18 and TRBJ2-1; no definite D call. Trimming stripped 0 bases from V and 7 bases from J, with 10 bases between. There are 14 residues in the CDR3. Germline V lookup: CDR1 KGHSH, CDR2 LQKENI. The CDR3 DNA reads TGTGCCAGCTCACCACCGGCTAGAGAGAATGAGCAGTTCTTC. It specifies CASSPPARENEQFF.

This clone was detected only once. The gene calls are TRBV20-1 and TRBJ1-4, with TRBD1 identical over 7 bases. J gave up 7 bases and V 5 bases, and 1 base lay outside the gene matches. Germline V gene data show CDR1 as DFQATT and CDR2 as SNEGSKA (reference sequence). CDR3 length equals 11 residues. CDR3: CSAQGGEKLFF. The CDR3 coding sequence is TGCAGTGCTCAGGGGGGTGAAAAACTGTTTTTT.

The chain combines TRBV5-5 with TRBJ1-5; the D gene is possibly TRBD1 (5 bases). Germline CDR1 reads SGHKS; CDR2 reads YYEKEE (reference sequence). The CDR3 is 14 amino acids. Trimming left V 1 base short and J 7 bases short, with 12 bases between. The CDR3 nucleotides read TGTGCCAGCAGCTTGAGTAGGGGAGGGCAGCCCCAGCATTTT. Amino acids: CASSLSRGGQPQHF.